Here is one T cell receptor (beta chain) with its context. The antigen is unknown. Germline values: CDR1 KGHSH, CDR2 LQKENI. The CDR3 is 14 amino acids. Unmatched junction bases numbered 2, after V lost 5 bases and J lost 5 bases. 60 Vbeta and 13 Jbeta primers were used in PCR. Method: immunoSEQ multiplex PCR; TCRdb's copy keeps in-frame clones and lacks some. The sample yields over 100,000 clones, 70% to 85% seen once. These data belong to a study of cytomegalovirus exposure and HLA in healthy donors. Overall study results and limits: Solely CMV serostatus was available to characterize immune exposure. Earlier analysis found most TCR beta V segments productive about 90% or about 30% of the time.

Sequenced: PBMCs. The receptor was isolated from a male donor in good health and CMV-seropositive. This rearrangement joins TRBV18 to TRBJ2-7, with 14 bases that match TRBD2. The CDR3: CASSKTSGGDEQYF. In DNA form, the CDR3 reads TGTGCCAGCTCAAAGACTAGCGGGGGGGACGAGCAGTACTTC.